The entry below gives a single T cell receptor (beta chain) sequence along with its context. Its antigen is not identified. The data belong to a study of chemoradiotherapy in HPV16-positive cancers. Study summary: A couple of HPV16-positive patients' cells yielded candidate HPV-specific clones and common motifs. Broader study findings: For HPV16-positive patients, expanding HPV-responsive T cells associated with longer recurrence-free survival. The functional HPV-specific definition rests on just a couple of HPV16-positive patients.

Germline V gene data show CDR1 as SGHRS and CDR2 as YFSETQ. The CDR3 has 17 residues. With 3 bases removed from V and 0 bases from J, the gap between germline ends came to 13 bases. TCRdb's table, derived via immunoSEQ multiplex PCR, lists solely in-frame clones and lacks some. The data hold roughly 30,000 clones, with about 92% observed a single time. The TCR originated in a human donor with HPV-associated anogenital cancer. The chain combines TRBV5-1 with TRBJ2-6; D perhaps matches TRBD2 (7 bases). The sample here was blood, taken from a patient who underwent chemoradiotherapy. Here the CDR3 reads CASSWGGHSSGANVLTF. The CDR3 DNA reads TGCGCCAGCAGCTGGGGGGGACACAGCTCTGGGGCCAACGTCCTGACTTTC.